These 29 T cell receptor beta chains came from one sample sequenced in a study of T cell responses to AZD1222 COVID-19 vaccine. The protocol was immunoSEQ multiplex PCR, while the TCRdb copy is restricted to in-frame clones and leaves out a portion. The sample lists around 190,000 clones; about 89% were seen once. The sample in question was peripheral blood, obtained 28 days after the second AZD1222 dose. Receptors originate from an adult who received the AZD1222 COVID-19 vaccine.

The chain couples TRBV18 to TRBJ2-1; 14 bases are shared with TRBD2. CDR1 is KGHSH, CDR2 LQKENI, per germline. V shed 3 bases, J shed 9 bases, and the junction held 7 bases outside the gene matches. The CDR3 totals 16 residues. CDR3 in DNA: TGTGCCAGCTCACCGCCGGGACTAGCGGGAGTTGGTGAGCAGTTCTTC. This gives the protein CASSPPGLAGVGEQFF. Supplemented by reference TRBV18 and TRBJ2-1, the full variable domain reads NAGVMQNPRHLVRRRGQEARLRCSPMKGHSHVYWYRQLPEEGLKFMVYLQKENIIDESGMPKERFSAEFPKEGPSILRIQQVVRGDSAAYFCASSPPGLAGVGEQFFGPGTRLTVL.

The chain is built from TRBV24-1 and TRBJ2-1; 10 bases agree with TRBD2. Germline V gene lookup returns CDR1 KGHDR and CDR2 SFDVKD. CDR3 length equals 17 residues. The V and J ends lost 5 bases and 6 bases, in that order; junction bases with no gene match: 12. The CDR3 DNA reads TGTGCCACCAGTGTCCTACAAACCGGGACTAGCGTCAATGAGCAGTTCTTC. Translating it yields CATSVLQTGTSVNEQFF.

The rearrangement joins TRBV5-5 to TRBJ1-1, with TRBD1 matching over 8 bases. The CDR3 is 14 residues long. V shed 4 bases, J shed 5 bases, and the junction held 7 bases outside the gene matches. Germline CDR1 is SGHKS and CDR2 is YYEKEE (reference sequence). CDR3 DNA: TGTGCCAGCAGCCCCCGACAGGGGCAAACTGAAGCTTTCTTT. It specifies CASSPRQGQTEAFF. The full variable domain, rest sourced from reference TRBV5-5 and TRBJ1-1, is DAGVTQSPTHLIKTRGQQVTLRCSPISGHKSVSWYQQVLGQGPQFIFQYYEKEERGRGNFPDRFSARQFPNYSSELNVNALLLGDSALYLCASSPRQGQTEAFFGQGTRLTVV.

The rearrangement uses TRBV25-1 and TRBJ2-6; D might be TRBD1 or TRBD2, each matching 6 bases. This CDR3 is built from 16 residues. V lost 3 bases and J lost 3, with 12 bases in between. CDR1 MGHDK and CDR2 SYGVNS come from the germline V gene. CDR3 sequence (DNA): TGTGCCAGCAGTGACATGGGGGGCGGTGGGGCCAACGTCCTGACTTTC. The encoded protein is CASSDMGGGGANVLTF. Based on the CDR3 plus reference TRBV25-1 and TRBJ2-6, the full variable domain is EADIYQTPRYLVIGTGKKITLECSQTMGHDKMYWYQQDPGMELHLIHYSYGVNSTEKGDLSSESTVSRIRTEHFPLTLESARPSHTSQYLCASSDMGGGGANVLTFGAGSRLTVL.

The rearrangement uses TRBV30 and TRBJ1-1; TRBD1 might be the D (6 bases). Germline CDR1 is GTSNPN and CDR2 is SVGIG (reference sequence). This CDR3 has 13 residues. The V and J ends lost 6 bases and 6 bases respectively, with 17 bases between them. The CDR3 DNA reads as TGTGCCTGTGCAAGGCAGGGGATTTCTGAAGCTTTCTTT. It is translated as CACARQGISEAFF.

This clone was seen a single time. The chain is built from TRBV7-2 and TRBJ1-6, with a weak D call TRBD1 (5 bases). The CDR3 consists of 16 residues. V was pared by 4 bases and J by 8 bases, with 18 bases between. The germline V gene has CDR1 SGHTA and CDR2 FQGNSA. CDR3 region: CASSSSRPGGHSPLHF. For the CDR3, the DNA is TGTGCCAGCAGCTCCAGCCGACCCGGGGGTCATTCACCCCTCCACTTT.

This chain uses TRBV10-2 with TRBJ2-3; unclear D gene. The CDR3 is 13 residues long. In germline, CDR1 is WSHSY, CDR2 SAAADI. V dropped 8 bases and J dropped 2 bases, with 11 bases sitting between them. Here the CDR3 DNA reads TGCGCCAGCTCTGAAGGCTTCACAGATACGCAGTATTTT. Amino acid sequence: CASSEGFTDTQYF.

This chain joins TRBV19 and TRBJ2-2; D gene ambiguous. Germline V gene sequence: CDR1 LNHDA, CDR2 SQIVND (reference sequence). V was trimmed by 4 bases and J by 4 bases, leaving 10 bases between them. The length of the CDR3 is 14 residues. The chain's CDR3 is CASSKVQTTGELFF. CDR3 nucleotides: TGTGCCAGTAGTAAAGTCCAGACCACCGGGGAGCTGTTTTTT.

This clone was picked up one time. The chain is built from TRBV2 and TRBJ1-3; 7 bases align to TRBD1. Germline-derived CDR1 and CDR2 are SNHLY and FYNNEI. CDR3 length: 15 amino acids. The junction had 3 bases not matched to a gene; V was cut back by 4 bases and J by 0 bases. The chain's CDR3 is CASSGTGASGNTIYF. CDR3 nucleotide sequence: TGTGCCAGCAGTGGCACAGGGGCCTCTGGAAACACCATATATTTT.

CDR3: CASSRLPGEAFF. The CDR3 nucleotides are TGTGCCAGCTCGCGGCTACCAGGGGAAGCTTTCTTT. The chain uses TRBV18 and TRBJ1-1, with D perhaps matching TRBD1 (5 bases). Per the germline V gene, CDR1 is KGHSH and CDR2 is LQKENI. This CDR3 has 12 residues. The germline V and J ends were trimmed by 6 bases and 8 bases, with 13 bases remaining between them.

This clone was seen just once. The J gene is TRBJ2-7, the V gene TRBV21-1. TRBV21-1 is described as a pseudogene. The CDR3 spans 21 residues. The CDR3, as DNA: TGTGCCAGCAGCAAAGTACTCTCCGGGACCGAAGGCGCATGCCCCCCCTACGAGCAGTACTTC. This codes for CASSKVLSGTEGACPPYEQYF.

This clone was seen only once. The rearrangement joins TRBV5-1 to TRBJ2-7; D is possibly TRBD1 or TRBD2 (7 bases each). Trimming shortened V by 0 bases and J by 3 bases, and 22 bases separated the two germline ends. Germline assignment: CDR1 SGHRS and CDR2 YFSETQ. There are 18 residues in the CDR3. CDR3 nucleotides: TGCGCCAGCAGCTTGGGAGCAGGGGGGGGCTTACCCAACTACGAGCAGTACTTC. It translates to CASSLGAGGGLPNYEQYF.

On this clone: Other nucleotide sequences in the sample specify the same CDR3. CDR3: CASSRDRLNTEAFF. CDR3 bases: TGCGCCAGCAGCCGGGACAGGCTGAACACTGAAGCTTTCTTT. The chain uses TRBV10-1 and TRBJ1-1, with TRBD1 identical over 8 bases. The V and J ends lost 6 bases and 0 bases, in that order; junction bases with no gene match: 3. Germline V gene data show CDR1 as WNHNN and CDR2 as SYGVQD (reference sequence). This CDR3 has 14 residues.

CDR3 sequence: CASSPSDGLNTEAFF. DNA for the CDR3: TGCGCCAGCAGCCCCTCCGATGGGTTAAACACTGAAGCTTTCTTT. The V and J genes are TRBV4-3 and TRBJ1-1; no clear D gene. This CDR3 has 15 residues. Germline V gives CDR1 LGHNA, CDR2 YSLEER. V was cut by 4 bases and J by 2 bases, with 14 bases left in between.

The V and J genes are TRBV4-1 and TRBJ2-2; TRBD1 might be the D (5 bases). This CDR3 region has 14 residues. From germline, CDR1 is MGHRA and CDR2 YSYEKL. The V and J ends lost 1 base and 5 bases respectively, with 8 bases between them. Written as DNA, the CDR3 is TGCGCCAGCAGCCAAGTCCCAGGGACCGGGGAGCTGTTTTTT. Translating it yields CASSQVPGTGELFF.

The chain has TRBV2 and TRBJ1-6; D unclear. V was shortened by 1 base and J by 8 bases, with 9 bases between the two germline ends. The CDR3 contains 14 residues. CDR1 is SNHLY and CDR2 is FYNNEI in the germline V gene. The CDR3 loop is CASSEGFGYSPLHF. CDR3 bases: TGTGCCAGCAGTGAAGGATTCGGCTATTCACCCCTCCACTTT.

The V and J genes are TRBV2 and TRBJ1-1; TRBD1 is a possible D gene (5 bases). V lost 9 bases, J lost 0 bases, and 8 bases lay in between. CDR1 and CDR2 (germline): SNHLY, FYNNEI. CDR3 size: 12 residues. The CDR3 sequence: CARGGLNTEAFF. The CDR3 coding sequence is TGTGCCAGGGGGGGACTGAACACTGAAGCTTTCTTT.

V is TRBV7-9 and J is TRBJ1-2, with D possibly being TRBD1 (5 bases). The CDR3 covers 14 residues. V lost 1 base and J 8 bases, leaving 14 bases between the germline ends. The germline V gene has CDR1 SEHNR and CDR2 FQNEAQ (reference sequence). The CDR3 protein is CASSLVEGHTGYTF. The CDR3 DNA is TGTGCCAGCAGCTTAGTGGAGGGGCATACAGGCTACACCTTC. The complete variable domain, with remaining parts taken from reference TRBV7-9 and TRBJ1-2, reads DTGVSQNPRHKITKRGQNVTFRCDPISEHNRLYWYRQTLGQGPEFLTYFQNEAQLEKSRLLSDRFSAERPKGSFSTLEIQRTEQGDSAMYLCASSLVEGHTGYTFGSGTRLTVV.

The chain has TRBV19 and TRBJ2-5; TRBD1 matches at 9 bases. The CDR3 covers 13 residues. Germline V CDR1 and CDR2: LNHDA, SQIVND (reference sequence). With 7 bases clipped from V and 3 bases from J, the junction kept 3 bases outside the gene matches. In DNA, the CDR3 is TGTGCCAGTACCGGGACAGGGAAAGAGACCCAGTACTTC. It encodes CASTGTGKETQYF.

The chain employs TRBV28 and TRBJ1-5; 9 bases are shared with TRBD1. CDR1 is MDHEN and CDR2 is SYDVKM in the germline V gene. The V gene end was trimmed by 4 bases and the J gene end by 2 bases; junction bases not matched to a gene: 3. The length of the CDR3 is 15 residues. The CDR3: CASSSTGGGNQPQHF. In DNA form, the CDR3 reads TGTGCCAGCAGTTCGACAGGGGGAGGCAATCAGCCCCAGCATTTT. The full variable domain, in which reference TRBV28 and TRBJ1-5 provide the parts outside the CDR3, is DVKVTQSSRYLVKRTGEKVFLECVQDMDHENMFWYRQDPGLGLRLIYFSYDVKMKEKGDIPEGYSVSREKKERFSLILESASTNQTSMYLCASSSTGGGNQPQHFGDGTRLSIL.

The V and J genes are TRBV27 and TRBJ1-2, with D uncertain. Germline lookup yields CDR1 MNHEY and CDR2 SMNVEV (reference sequence). V dropped 0 bases and J dropped 5 bases, with 10 bases sitting between them. The CDR3 spans 14 residues. CDR3 in DNA: TGTGCCAGCAGTTTATCGCCAGCGTCGTATGGCTACACCTTC. It translates to CASSLSPASYGYTF.

The rearrangement uses TRBV5-1 and TRBJ1-6, with a tentative D call TRBD1 (6 bases). From germline, CDR1 is SGHRS and CDR2 YFSETQ. V dropped 4 bases and J dropped 1 base, with 18 bases sitting between them. CDR3 length: 18 residues. CDR3 sequence reads: CASSPRGQGRSYNSPLHF. In DNA form, the CDR3 reads TGCGCCAGCAGCCCCAGAGGGCAGGGGAGGTCCTATAATTCACCCCTCCACTTT.

The chain employs TRBV3-1 (or the pseudogene TRBV3-2) and TRBJ2-3; D unclear. This CDR3 has 12 residues. The germline V and J ends were trimmed by 4 bases and 3 bases, with 5 bases remaining between them. Germline values: CDR1 LGHDT, CDR2 YNNKEL (reference sequence). The CDR3 DNA reads TGTGCCAGCAGCCGAATGACAGATACGCAGTATTTT. It yields the protein CASSRMTDTQYF.

V gene TRBV5-1 combines with J gene TRBJ1-1, with D hard to call. Germline loops: CDR1 SGHRS, CDR2 YFSETQ. Trimming left V 5 bases short and J 4 bases short, with 9 bases between. The length of the CDR3 is 12 residues. The CDR3 nucleotides are TGCGCCAGCAGAGGGATGGGCACTGAAGCTTTCTTT. Translated: CASRGMGTEAFF. The full variable domain, rest sourced from reference TRBV5-1 and TRBJ1-1, is KAGVTQTPRYLIKTRGQQVTLSCSPISGHRSVSWYQQTPGQGLQFLFEYFSETQRNKGNFPGRFSGRQFSNSRSEMNVSTLELGDSALYLCASRGMGTEAFFGQGTRLTVV.

V gene TRBV7-9 combines with J gene TRBJ2-2, with D unresolved. The CDR3 covers 15 residues. Trimming stripped 4 bases from V and 0 bases from J, with 9 bases between. Germline V gene sequence: CDR1 SEHNR, CDR2 FQNEAQ (reference sequence). CDR3 coding DNA: TGTGCCAGCAGCTATGGTAGGGCGAACACCGGGGAGCTGTTTTTT. Translation: CASSYGRANTGELFF.

The rearrangement joins TRBV5-1 to TRBJ2-3; D is unresolved. V was clipped by 4 bases and J by 2 bases, with 8 bases between them. Germline V gene lookup returns CDR1 SGHRS and CDR2 YFSETQ. This CDR3 has 13 amino acids. As DNA, the CDR3 is TGCGCCAGCAGCAATAACCCCACAGATACGCAGTATTTT. Translating gives CASSNNPTDTQYF.

This chain joins TRBV7-2 and TRBJ2-1, with TRBD2 matching 7 bases. V dropped 2 bases and J dropped 8; count of bases not matched to a gene: 12. Germline CDR1 SGHTA, CDR2 FQGNSA. The CDR3 sequence is 16 residues long. In DNA form, the CDR3 reads TGTGCCAGCAGCTTAAGGAGACTAGCCGATAGGGATGAGCAGTTCTTC. Amino acids: CASSLRRLADRDEQFF.

The gene calls are TRBV2 and TRBJ1-2; 7 bases align to TRBD1. CDR1 and CDR2 (germline): SNHLY, FYNNEI. With 5 bases clipped from V and 4 bases from J, the junction kept 4 bases outside the gene matches. This CDR3 spans 13 amino acids. The DNA of the CDR3 is TGTGCCAGCAGTCGACAGGGAGGCTATGGCTACACCTTC. It is translated as CASSRQGGYGYTF.

This rearrangement joins TRBV3-1 (or the pseudogene TRBV3-2) to TRBJ1-5; no definite D call. The V end was cut by 1 base, the J end by 4 bases, with 2 bases between. This CDR3 spans 12 amino acids. Germline CDR1 and CDR2: LGHDT and YNNKEL (reference sequence). CDR3 sequence reads: CASSQGNQPQHF. In DNA, the CDR3 is TGTGCCAGCAGCCAAGGGAATCAGCCCCAGCATTTT.